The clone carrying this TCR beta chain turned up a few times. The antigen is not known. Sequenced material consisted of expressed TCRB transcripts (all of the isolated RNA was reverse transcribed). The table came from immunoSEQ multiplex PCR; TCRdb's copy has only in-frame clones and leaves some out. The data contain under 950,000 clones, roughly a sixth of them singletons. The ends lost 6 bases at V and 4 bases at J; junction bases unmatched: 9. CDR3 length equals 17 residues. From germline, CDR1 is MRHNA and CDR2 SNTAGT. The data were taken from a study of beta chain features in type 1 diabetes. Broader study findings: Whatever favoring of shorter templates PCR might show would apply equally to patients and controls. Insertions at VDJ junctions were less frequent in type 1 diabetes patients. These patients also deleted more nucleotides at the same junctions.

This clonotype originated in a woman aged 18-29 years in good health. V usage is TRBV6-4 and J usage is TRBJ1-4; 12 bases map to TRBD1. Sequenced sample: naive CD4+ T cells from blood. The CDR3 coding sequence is TGTGCCAGCAGACCCCCGGGACAGGGGGCGATTAATGAAAAACTGTTTTTT. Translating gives CASRPPGQGAINEKLFF.